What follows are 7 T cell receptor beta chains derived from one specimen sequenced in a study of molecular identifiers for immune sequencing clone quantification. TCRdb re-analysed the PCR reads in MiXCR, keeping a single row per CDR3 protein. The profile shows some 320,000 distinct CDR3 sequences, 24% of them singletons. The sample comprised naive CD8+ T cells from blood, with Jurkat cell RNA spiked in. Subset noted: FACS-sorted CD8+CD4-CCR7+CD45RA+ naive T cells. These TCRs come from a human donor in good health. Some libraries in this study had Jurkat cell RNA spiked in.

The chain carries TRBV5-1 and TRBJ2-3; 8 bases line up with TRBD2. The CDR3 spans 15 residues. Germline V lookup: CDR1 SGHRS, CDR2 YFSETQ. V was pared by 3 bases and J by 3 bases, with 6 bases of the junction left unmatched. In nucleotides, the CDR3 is TGCGCCAGCAGCTGGACTAGCTCGGGAACAGATACGCAGTATTTT. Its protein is CASSWTSSGTDTQYF.

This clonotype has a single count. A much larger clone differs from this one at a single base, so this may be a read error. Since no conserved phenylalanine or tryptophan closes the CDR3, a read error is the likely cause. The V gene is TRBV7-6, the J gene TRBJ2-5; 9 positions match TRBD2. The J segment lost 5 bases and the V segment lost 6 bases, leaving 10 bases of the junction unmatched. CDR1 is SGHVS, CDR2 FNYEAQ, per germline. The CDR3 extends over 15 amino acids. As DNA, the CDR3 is TGTGCCAGCAGTCCGCTGGGTAGCGGGAGCGAGACCCAGTACTTG. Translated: CASSPLGSGSETQYL.

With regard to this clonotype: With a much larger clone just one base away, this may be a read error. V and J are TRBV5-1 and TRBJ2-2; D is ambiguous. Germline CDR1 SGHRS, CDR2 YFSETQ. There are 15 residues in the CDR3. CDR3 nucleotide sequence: TGCGCCAGCGGCTTCTTCCCAGAGAACACCGGGGAGCTGTTTTTT. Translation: CASGFFPENTGELFF.

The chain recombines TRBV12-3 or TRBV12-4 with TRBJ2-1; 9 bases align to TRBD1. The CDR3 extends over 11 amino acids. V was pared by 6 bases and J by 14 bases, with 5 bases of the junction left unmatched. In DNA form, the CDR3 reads TGTGCCAGCAGGAAAGGGGACAGGGAGTTCTTC. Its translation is CASRKGDREFF.

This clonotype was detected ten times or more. The CDR3 region has the DNA TGTGCCAGCATTTCGGGGACAGGCACAGATACGCAGTATTTT. Protein sequence: CASISGTGTDTQYF. The genes are TRBV28 and TRBJ2-3; TRBD1 matches at 7 bases. CDR1 and CDR2 (germline): MDHEN, SYDVKM. With 7 bases clipped from V and 1 base from J, the junction kept 5 bases outside the gene matches. This CDR3 has 14 residues.

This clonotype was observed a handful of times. The CDR3: CASSSINSFQETQYF. The CDR3 DNA reads as TGTGCCAGCAGTTCTATCAACAGTTTCCAAGAGACCCAGTACTTC. The chain employs TRBV12-3 or TRBV12-4 and TRBJ2-5; D gene uncertain. This CDR3 comprises 15 residues. Between the trimmed V and J ends, which lost 4 bases and 1 base, there was a span of 13 bases.

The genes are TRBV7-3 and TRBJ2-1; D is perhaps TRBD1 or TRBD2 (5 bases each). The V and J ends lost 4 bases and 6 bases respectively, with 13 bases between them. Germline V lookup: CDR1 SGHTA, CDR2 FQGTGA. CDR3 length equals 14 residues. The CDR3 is CASSWDPLGNEQFF. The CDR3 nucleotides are TGTGCCAGCAGCTGGGACCCGCTTGGCAATGAGCAGTTCTTC.